Following are 25 T cell receptor beta chains from one sample sequenced in a study of metastatic and nonmetastatic thyroid tumors. From the PCR reads, TCRdb re-called clones with MiXCR. The data hold 50,000 or so clones, with approximately 17% observed a single time. Prior to thyroid surgery, none of the patients had received any treatment. The sequencing sample was made of blood. These TCRs come from a female donor with papillary thyroid cancer or a benign thyroid nodule (not recorded which). Some clones in this sample may be carry-over from other donors' samples.

This clone has ten or more counts. This chain joins TRBV5-4 and TRBJ2-1; 9 bases map to TRBD2. J gave up 1 base and V 7 bases, and 6 bases lay outside the gene matches. CDR1 and CDR2 (germline): SGHNT, YYREEE (reference sequence). This CDR3 spans 15 amino acids. CDR3 DNA: TGTGCCAGCGGGCGGGAGGGCCAATCCTACAATGAGCAGTTCTTC. Translating gives CASGREGQSYNEQFF.

This clone showed up many times. The chain is built from TRBV28 and TRBJ1-2; TRBD1 aligns across 7 bases. The CDR3 contains 14 residues. The V and J ends lost 5 bases and 4 bases, in that order; junction bases with no gene match: 7. CDR1 and CDR2 (germline): MDHEN, SYDVKM. In DNA, the CDR3 is TGTGCCAGCAGTAAGCTGACAGGGCCCTATGGCTACACCTTC. It is translated as CASSKLTGPYGYTF.

In this sample, this clone turned up many times. The CDR3 region has the DNA TGTGCCAGCAGGGGGGGGGGCAATGAGCAGTTCTTC. As protein: CASRGGGNEQFF. The rearrangement uses TRBV2 and TRBJ2-1; TRBD2 agrees at 7 bases. With V trimmed by 6 bases and J by 6 bases, 2 bases remained unmatched. Germline lookup yields CDR1 SNHLY and CDR2 FYNNEI. This CDR3 has 12 amino acids. Drawing the rest from reference TRBV2 and TRBJ2-1, the complete variable domain is EPEVTQTPSHQVTQMGQEVILRCVPISNHLYFYWYRQILGQKVEFLVSFYNNEISEKSEIFDDQFSVERPDGSNFTLKIRSTKLEDSAMYFCASRGGGNEQFFGPGTRLTVL.

The chain links TRBV6-5 to TRBJ2-3; tentatively, D is TRBD2 (6 bases). The CDR3 has 17 amino acids. The V and J ends lost 5 bases and 4 bases respectively, with 22 bases between them. The V gene's germline CDR1 is MNHEY and CDR2 SVGAGI. The CDR3 bases are TGTGCCAGCAGTCTGAGCGGGTCAATAGGTAGGGCAGATACGCAGTATTTT. Amino acid sequence: CASSLSGSIGRADTQYF.

This clone has at least ten counts. V gene TRBV25-1 combines with J gene TRBJ1-2; D unresolved. Germline-derived CDR1 and CDR2 are MGHDK and SYGVNS. The CDR3 length is 13 residues. Trimming removed 0 bases from V and 4 bases from J, with 6 bases in between. The CDR3 coding sequence is TGTGCCAGCAGTGAATACGGCACCTATGGCTACACCTTC. It encodes CASSEYGTYGYTF.

The chain couples TRBV3-1 to TRBJ1-1; D remains unclear. V was trimmed by 7 bases and J by 0 bases, leaving 12 bases between them. Germline V gene sequence: CDR1 LGHDT, CDR2 YNNKEL (reference sequence). The CDR3 spans 14 residues. CDR3 in DNA: TGTGCCAGCATCAAGGGCGGGGTGAACACTGAAGCTTTCTTT. It is translated as CASIKGGVNTEAFF.

This clone was observed many times. The chain couples TRBV25-1 to TRBJ2-5; a possible D gene is TRBD2 (5 bases). The V and J ends lost 7 bases and 2 bases respectively, with 14 bases between them. CDR1 is MGHDK, CDR2 SYGVNS, per germline. CDR3 size: 14 residues. The CDR3 is CASKPRAEQETQYF. The CDR3 DNA is TGTGCCAGCAAACCGAGAGCGGAGCAAGAGACCCAGTACTTC.

This clone was observed many times. The chain has TRBV27 and TRBJ1-1; D is possibly TRBD1 (5 bases). With 2 bases removed from V and 4 bases from J, the gap between germline ends came to 8 bases. Germline assignment: CDR1 MNHEY and CDR2 SMNVEV (reference sequence). This CDR3 comprises 13 residues. In DNA form, the CDR3 reads TGTGCCAGCAGTTTACCAGGGACCACTGAAGCTTTCTTT. Amino acid sequence: CASSLPGTTEAFF.

In this sample, this clone turned up many times. Its ends do not fully match the called genes, so a read error is possible. This CDR3 is CASSLSLLRVEEVF. In DNA form, the CDR3 reads TGTGCCAGCAGCTTATCTCTATTACGGGTCGAAGAGGTCTTC. This chain links TRBV7-9 with TRBJ2-1; D remains unclear. This CDR3 comprises 14 residues. CDR1 and CDR2 (germline): SEHNR, FQNEAQ (reference sequence).

The chain is built from TRBV5-1 and TRBJ2-3, with 8 bases that match TRBD2. Germline loops: CDR1 SGHRS, CDR2 YFSETQ. V shed 3 bases, J shed 1 base, and the junction held 1 base outside the gene matches. This CDR3 is built from 14 residues. As DNA, the CDR3 is TGCGCCAGCAGCTCAGCGGGGGGCACAGATACGCAGTATTTT. This gives the protein CASSSAGGTDTQYF.

This clone was seen many times. The chain uses TRBV7-9 and TRBJ1-4; 8 bases are a match to TRBD1. The CDR3 is made up of 14 amino acids. Germline assignment: CDR1 SEHNR and CDR2 FQNEAQ (reference sequence). The junction had 7 bases not matched to a gene; V was cut back by 5 bases and J by 8 bases. The CDR3: CASSPTGVVEKLFF. The CDR3 DNA follows: TGTGCCAGCAGCCCGACAGGGGTGGTGGAAAAACTGTTTTTT.

This clone was recorded many times. The chain recombines TRBV19 with TRBJ2-5, with 7 bases identical to TRBD2. The trim removed 4 bases at V and 5 bases at J, leaving 4 bases unmatched. There are 13 residues in the CDR3. The germline gives CDR1 LNHDA, CDR2 SQIVND (reference sequence). Here the CDR3 DNA reads TGTGCCAGTAGTAGGATCGGGGGGGAGACCCAGTACTTC. Encoded protein: CASSRIGGETQYF.

This clone appeared many times. V and J are TRBV20-1 and TRBJ1-1; 7 bases are a match to TRBD1. Germline V gives CDR1 DFQATT, CDR2 SNEGSKA (reference sequence). The CDR3 has 15 residues. V was pared by 2 bases and J by 7 bases, with 13 bases of the junction left unmatched. CDR3 loop: CSARPVNRGGGEAFF. CDR3 coding DNA: TGCAGTGCTAGACCCGTTAACAGGGGAGGAGGTGAAGCTTTCTTT.

This clone was seen at least ten times. The chain carries TRBV20-1 and TRBJ1-2, with D possibly matching TRBD1 (5 bases). Per the germline V gene, CDR1 is DFQATT and CDR2 is SNEGSKA (reference sequence). Trimming stripped 0 bases from V and 6 bases from J, with 14 bases between. The CDR3 runs to 14 residues. The CDR3 here is CSARDGTEWDGYTF. The CDR3 DNA follows: TGCAGTGCTAGAGACGGGACGGAATGGGATGGCTACACCTTC.

In its sample, this clone was seen a few times. One junction end does not reproduce the germline sequence, and a read error may be involved. V and J are TRBV27 and TRBJ1-2; 10 nucleotides match TRBD1. Germline CDR1 and CDR2: MNHEY and SMNVEV (reference sequence). The CDR3 has 14 amino acids. The CDR3 sequence is CASSSGQGRRGYTF. The CDR3 nucleotides read TGCGCCAGCAGTTCGGGACAGGGGAGGAGAGGCTACACCTTC.

This clone was counted ten times or more. The rearrangement joins TRBV28 to TRBJ2-5; D call uncertain. Trimming took 2 bases from V and 4 from J, leaving 5 bases between them. Germline CDR1 MDHEN, CDR2 SYDVKM. The CDR3 is 12 amino acids. The CDR3 is CASSLLRETQYF. For the CDR3, the DNA is TGTGCCAGCAGTTTACTTCGAGAGACCCAGTACTTC.

The CDR3 reads CSAIAGLVGYEQYF. The CDR3 region has the DNA TGCAGTGCTATCGCGGGACTAGTTGGCTACGAGCAGTACTTC. The chain has TRBV20-1 and TRBJ2-7; 8 nucleotides agree with TRBD2. This CDR3 comprises 14 residues. V dropped 4 bases and J dropped 3; count of bases not matched to a gene: 8. Germline V lookup: CDR1 DFQATT, CDR2 SNEGSKA (reference sequence).

This clone was seen ten or more times. V gene TRBV14 combines with J gene TRBJ2-2; D might be TRBD1 (5 bases). The CDR3 sequence is 15 residues long. Germline-derived CDR1 and CDR2 are SGHDN and FVKESK. Between the trimmed V and J ends, which lost 0 bases and 4 bases, there was a span of 9 bases. CDR3 residues: CASSQDKGLTGELFF. CDR3 DNA: TGTGCCAGCAGCCAAGATAAGGGGCTCACCGGGGAGCTGTTTTTT.

This CDR3 is CAWDRVPSEQYF. CDR3 coding DNA: TGTGCCTGGGACAGGGTTCCAAGCGAGCAGTACTTC. The rearrangement joins TRBV30 to TRBJ2-7, with 7 bases identical to TRBD1. This CDR3 spans 12 amino acids. Looked up from germline, CDR1 is GTSNPN and CDR2 is SVGIG (reference sequence). Trimming cost V 5 bases and J 6 bases; bases outside gene matches: 7.

This clone has ten or more counts. This rearrangement joins TRBV5-5 to TRBJ1-5; TRBD1 is a possible D gene (6 bases). Germline values: CDR1 SGHKS, CDR2 YYEKEE (reference sequence). Deletions cut 0 bases from V and 3 bases from J, with 10 bases between. This CDR3 region has 15 residues. CDR3 protein: CASSLVTGLNQPQHF. CDR3 nucleotide sequence: TGTGCCAGCAGCTTGGTTACAGGGCTCAATCAGCCCCAGCATTTT.

The chain carries TRBV28 and TRBJ2-7; a weak D match, TRBD1 (5 bases). The CDR3 covers 14 residues. Trimming stripped 5 bases from V and 10 bases from J, with 21 bases between. Germline V lookup: CDR1 MDHEN, CDR2 SYDVKM. The CDR3 bases are TGTGCCAGCAGTCTATATAGGGGCTCCTACGGTCAGTACTTC. Translation gives CASSLYRGSYGQYF.

This clone was detected ten times or more. J is TRBJ1-3 and V is TRBV30, with D possibly being TRBD1 (5 bases). The germline V and J ends were trimmed by 0 bases and 1 base, with 13 bases remaining between them. The CDR3 covers 16 residues. The germline CDR1 and CDR2 sequences are GTSNPN and SVGIG (reference sequence). This CDR3 is CAWSVTSGTSGNTIYF. The CDR3 DNA follows: TGTGCCTGGAGTGTCACATCAGGGACTTCTGGAAACACCATATATTTT.

The J gene is TRBJ1-6, the V gene TRBV6-1; D ambiguous. The germline V gene has CDR1 MNHNS and CDR2 SASEGT. The CDR3 extends over 15 amino acids. V was pared by 4 bases and J by 7 bases, with 14 bases between. Here the CDR3 DNA reads TGTGCCAGCAGTGCCGGCGAAGGTGGGAATTCACCCCTCCACTTT. It specifies CASSAGEGGNSPLHF.

V gene TRBV5-6 combines with J gene TRBJ1-5, with a tentative D call TRBD1 (5 bases). Germline V CDR1 and CDR2: SGHDT, YYEEEE. Between the trimmed V and J ends, which lost 2 bases and 0 bases, there was a span of 9 bases. This CDR3 has 15 amino acids. The CDR3, as DNA: TGTGCCAGCAGCTTCTACAGGAGTAGCAATCAGCCCCAGCATTTT. Translating gives CASSFYRSSNQPQHF.

This clone was recorded many times. The rearrangement links TRBV30 to TRBJ2-1; 9 bases are a match to TRBD2. This CDR3 has 14 residues. The V gene end was trimmed by 3 bases and the J gene end by 9 bases; junction bases not matched to a gene: 9. From germline, CDR1 is GTSNPN and CDR2 SVGIG (reference sequence). CDR3 sequence: CAWRLAGSGGEQFF. CDR3 bases: TGTGCCTGGAGGCTAGCGGGATCCGGAGGTGAGCAGTTCTTC. The full variable domain, with the rest looked up from reference TRBV30 and TRBJ2-1, is SQTIHQWPATLVQPVGSPLSLECTVEGTSNPNLYWYRQAAGRGLQLLFYSVGIGQISSEVPQNLSASRPQDRQFILSSKKLLLSDSGFYLCAWRLAGSGGEQFFGPGTRLTVL.